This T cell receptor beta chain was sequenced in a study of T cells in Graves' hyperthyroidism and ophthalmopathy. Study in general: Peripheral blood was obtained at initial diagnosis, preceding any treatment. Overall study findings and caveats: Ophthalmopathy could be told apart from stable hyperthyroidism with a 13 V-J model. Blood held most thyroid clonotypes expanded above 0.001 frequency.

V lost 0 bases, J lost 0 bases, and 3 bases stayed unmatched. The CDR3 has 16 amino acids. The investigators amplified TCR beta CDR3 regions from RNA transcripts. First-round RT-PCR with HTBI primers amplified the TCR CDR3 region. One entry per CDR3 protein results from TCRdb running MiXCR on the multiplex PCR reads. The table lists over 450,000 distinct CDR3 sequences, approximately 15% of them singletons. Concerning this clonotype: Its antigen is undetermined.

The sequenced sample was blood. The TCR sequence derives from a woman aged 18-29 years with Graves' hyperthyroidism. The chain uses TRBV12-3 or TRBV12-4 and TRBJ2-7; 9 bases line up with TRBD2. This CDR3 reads CASSLALAGSSYEQYF. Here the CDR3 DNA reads TGTGCCAGCAGTTTAGCCCTAGCGGGGAGCTCCTACGAGCAGTACTTC.